This T cell receptor (beta chain) is drawn from a study of CD8 T cells in Susac syndrome. Random-hexamer reverse transcription was applied to about 0.45 to 1 ug RNA. One entry per CDR3 protein results from TCRdb running MiXCR on the immunoSEQ multiplex PCR reads. The repertoire consists of under 350,000 distinct CDR3 sequences, with about 91% occurring once and the leading ten covering over 0.05%. This clonotype has more than one count but fewer than ten. Germline trimming cut 4 bases from V and 2 bases from J; bases unmatched to any gene: 14. Germline CDR1 and CDR2: KGHSH and LQKENI. CDR3 length equals 17 residues. Sequencing of TCR beta was performed on blood CD8+ and CD4+ T cells. Negative magnetic isolation gave CD8+ and CD4+ cells; FACS enriched CD8+ TEMRA.

V gene TRBV18 combines with J gene TRBJ2-7; TRBD1 agrees at 7 bases. The sequence was obtained from a human donor with multiple sclerosis. Sequencing used CD4+ T cells from PBMCs. The CDR3 here is CASSLTNRPGGPYEQYF. The DNA of the CDR3 is TGTGCCAGCTCACTCACCAACCGCCCAGGGGGTCCCTACGAGCAGTACTTC.